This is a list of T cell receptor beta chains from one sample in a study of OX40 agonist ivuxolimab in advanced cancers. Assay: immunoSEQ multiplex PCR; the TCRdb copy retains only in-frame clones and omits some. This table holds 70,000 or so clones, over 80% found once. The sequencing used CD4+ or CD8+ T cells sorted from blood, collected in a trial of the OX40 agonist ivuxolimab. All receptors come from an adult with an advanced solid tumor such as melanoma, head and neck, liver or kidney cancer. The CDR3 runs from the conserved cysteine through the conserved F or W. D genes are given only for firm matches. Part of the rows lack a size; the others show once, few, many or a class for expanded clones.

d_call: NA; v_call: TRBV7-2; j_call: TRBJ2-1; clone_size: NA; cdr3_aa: CASSLVWGPYNEQFF; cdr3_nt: TGTGCCAGCAGCTTAGTGTGGGGGCCCTACAATGAGCAGTTCTTC
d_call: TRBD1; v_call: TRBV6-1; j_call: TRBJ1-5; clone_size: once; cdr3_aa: CASSEYRGLRQPQHF; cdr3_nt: TGTGCCAGCAGTGAATACAGGGGACTAAGGCAGCCCCAGCATTTT
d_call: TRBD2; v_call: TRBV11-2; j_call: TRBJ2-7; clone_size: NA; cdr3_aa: CASTTSAPYEQYF; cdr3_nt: TGTGCCAGCACGACTAGCGCTCCCTACGAGCAGTACTTC
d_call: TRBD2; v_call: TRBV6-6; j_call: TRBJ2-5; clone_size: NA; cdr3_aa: CASLAGGLREQYF; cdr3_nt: TGTGCCAGTCTAGCGGGGGGCCTAAGGGAGCAGTACTTC
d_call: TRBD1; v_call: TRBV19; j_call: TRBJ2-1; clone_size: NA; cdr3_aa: CASSTPADRGLTYNEQFF; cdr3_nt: TGTGCCAGTAGTACCCCCGCCGACAGGGGTTTGACCTACAATGAGCAGTTCTTC
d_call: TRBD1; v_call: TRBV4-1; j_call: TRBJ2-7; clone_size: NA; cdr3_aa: CASSQGRDRPPHEQYF; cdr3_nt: TGCGCCAGCAGCCAAGGCCGGGACAGGCCGCCCCACGAGCAGTACTTC
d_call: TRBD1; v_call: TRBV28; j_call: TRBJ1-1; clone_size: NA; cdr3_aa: CASSSSSGTGAEAFF; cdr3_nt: TGTGCCAGCAGCTCATCGTCCGGGACAGGGGCTGAAGCTTTCTTT
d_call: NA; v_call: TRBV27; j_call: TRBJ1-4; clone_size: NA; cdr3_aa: CASSFGLSGKLFF; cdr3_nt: TGTGCCAGCAGTTTTGGCCTATCGGGAAAACTGTTTTTT
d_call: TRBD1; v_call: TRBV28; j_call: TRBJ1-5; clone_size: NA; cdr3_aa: CASSGQGPIAQPQHF; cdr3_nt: TGTGCCAGCAGTGGACAGGGGCCTATAGCACAGCCCCAGCATTTT
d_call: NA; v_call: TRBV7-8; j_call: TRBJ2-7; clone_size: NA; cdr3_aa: CASSPPGGRIYEQYF; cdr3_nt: TGTGCCAGCAGCCCCCCCGGAGGCAGGATTTACGAGCAGTACTTC
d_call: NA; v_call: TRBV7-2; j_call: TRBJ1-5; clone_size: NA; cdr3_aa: CASSLAPLSGGAQPQHF; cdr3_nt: TGTGCCAGCAGCTTAGCCCCACTATCGGGGGGAGCGCAGCCCCAGCATTTT
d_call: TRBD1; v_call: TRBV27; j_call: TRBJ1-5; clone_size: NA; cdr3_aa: CASSRTTGGNQPQHF; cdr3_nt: TGTGCCAGCAGCCGCACGACAGGGGGGAATCAGCCCCAGCATTTT
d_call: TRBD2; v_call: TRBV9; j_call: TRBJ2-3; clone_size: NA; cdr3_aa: CASSPREGRVDTQYF; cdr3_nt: TGTGCCAGCAGCCCACGGGAGGGAAGGGTAGATACGCAGTATTTT
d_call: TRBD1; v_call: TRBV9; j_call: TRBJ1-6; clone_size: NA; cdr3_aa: CASSPHKTGTYNSPLHF; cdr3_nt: TGTGCCAGCAGCCCACACAAGACAGGGACCTATAATTCACCCCTCCACTTT
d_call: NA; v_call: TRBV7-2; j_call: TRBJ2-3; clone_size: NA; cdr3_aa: CASSSWGAGTDTQYF; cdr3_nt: TGTGCCAGCAGCTCCTGGGGGGCAGGCACAGATACGCAGTATTTT
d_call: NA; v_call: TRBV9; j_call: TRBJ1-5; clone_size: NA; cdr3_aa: CASSVGGRAGQPQHF; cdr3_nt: TGTGCCAGCAGCGTAGGGGGTCGGGCTGGGCAGCCCCAGCATTTT
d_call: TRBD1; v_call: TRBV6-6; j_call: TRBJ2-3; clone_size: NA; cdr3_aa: CASSTIDRDTDTQYF; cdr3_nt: TGTGCCAGCAGTACGATAGACAGGGACACAGATACGCAGTATTTT
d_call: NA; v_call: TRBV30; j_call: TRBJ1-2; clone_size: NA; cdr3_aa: CAWNRGGHGYTF; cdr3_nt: TGTGCCTGGAATAGGGGGGGCCATGGCTACACCTTC
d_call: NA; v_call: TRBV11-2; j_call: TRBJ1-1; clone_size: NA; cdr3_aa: CASSSPPENTEAFF; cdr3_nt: TGTGCCAGCAGCTCCCCCCCCGAGAACACTGAAGCTTTCTTT
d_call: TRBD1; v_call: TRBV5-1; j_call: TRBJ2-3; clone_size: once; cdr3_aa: CASSFTGTGRGDTQYF; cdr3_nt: TGCGCCAGCAGCTTCACCGGGACAGGGCGAGGGGATACGCAGTATTTT
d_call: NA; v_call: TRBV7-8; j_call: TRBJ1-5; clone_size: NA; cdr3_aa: CASSLTGFSQPQHF; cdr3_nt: TGTGCCAGCAGTCTAACAGGGTTTAGTCAGCCCCAGCATTTT
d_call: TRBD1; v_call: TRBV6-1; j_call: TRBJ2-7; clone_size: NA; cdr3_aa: CASRDRAEIHEQYF; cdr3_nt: TGTGCCAGCAGGGACAGGGCTGAAATCCACGAGCAGTACTTC
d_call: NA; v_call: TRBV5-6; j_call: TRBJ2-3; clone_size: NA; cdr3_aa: CASSLGGGGTDTQYF; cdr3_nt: TGTGCCAGCAGCTTAGGAGGGGGCGGCACAGATACGCAGTATTTT
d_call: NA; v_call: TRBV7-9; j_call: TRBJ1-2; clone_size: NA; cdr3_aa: CASSTEANYGYTF; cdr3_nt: TGTGCCAGCAGCACGGAAGCTAACTATGGCTACACCTTC
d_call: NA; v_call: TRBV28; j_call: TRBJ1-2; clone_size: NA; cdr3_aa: CASSLDAGYGYTF; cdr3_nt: TGTGCCAGCAGTTTGGATGCAGGCTATGGCTACACCTTC
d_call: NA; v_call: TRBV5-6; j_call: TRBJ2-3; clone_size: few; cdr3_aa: CASSFSADTQYF; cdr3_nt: TGTGCCAGCAGCTTTTCGGCAGATACGCAGTATTTT
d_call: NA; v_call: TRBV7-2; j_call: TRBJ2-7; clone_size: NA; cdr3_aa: CASSLYVAPYEQYF; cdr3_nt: TGTGCCAGCAGCTTATACGTCGCCCCCTACGAGCAGTACTTC
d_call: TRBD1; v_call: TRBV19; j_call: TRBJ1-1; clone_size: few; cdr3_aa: CASSPEGTGTEAFF; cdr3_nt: TGTGCCAGTAGCCCCGAGGGGACAGGGACTGAAGCTTTCTTT
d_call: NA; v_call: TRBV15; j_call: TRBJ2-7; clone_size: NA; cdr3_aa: CATSRERTYEQYF; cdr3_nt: TGTGCCACCAGCAGAGAGCGGACCTACGAGCAGTACTTC
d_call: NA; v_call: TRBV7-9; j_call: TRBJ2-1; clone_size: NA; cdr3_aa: CASKSSDDEQFF; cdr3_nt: TGTGCCAGCAAGTCTAGCGACGATGAGCAGTTCTTC
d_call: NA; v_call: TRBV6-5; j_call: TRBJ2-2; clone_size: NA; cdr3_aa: CASRAGHLSTGELFF; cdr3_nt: TGTGCCAGCAGAGCGGGACACCTGAGCACCGGGGAGCTGTTTTTT
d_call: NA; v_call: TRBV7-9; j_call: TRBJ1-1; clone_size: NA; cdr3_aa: CASSLGGVMNTEAFF; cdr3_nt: TGTGCCAGCAGCTTAGGAGGAGTTATGAACACTGAAGCTTTCTTT
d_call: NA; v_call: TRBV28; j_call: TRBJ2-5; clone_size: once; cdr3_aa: CASRFLEGPETQYF; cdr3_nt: TGTGCCAGCCGTTTTTTAGAGGGGCCAGAGACCCAGTACTTC
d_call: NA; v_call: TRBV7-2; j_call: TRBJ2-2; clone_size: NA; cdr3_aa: CASSFSSGPAGELFF; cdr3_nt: TGTGCCAGCAGCTTCTCCAGTGGCCCGGCCGGGGAGCTGTTTTTT
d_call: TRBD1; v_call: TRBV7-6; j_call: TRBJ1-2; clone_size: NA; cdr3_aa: CASSPGRTGGQDYGYTF; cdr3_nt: TGTGCCAGCAGCCCAGGCCGGACAGGGGGTCAAGACTATGGCTACACCTTC
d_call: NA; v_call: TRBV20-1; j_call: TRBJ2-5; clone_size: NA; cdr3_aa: CSAREGRLVHF; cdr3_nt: TGCAGTGCTCGAGAGGGACGTCTAGTTCACTTC
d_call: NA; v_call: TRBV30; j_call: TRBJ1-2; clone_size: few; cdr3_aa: CAWEMTGGYGYTF; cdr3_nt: TGTGCCTGGGAGATGACGGGAGGCTATGGCTACACCTTC
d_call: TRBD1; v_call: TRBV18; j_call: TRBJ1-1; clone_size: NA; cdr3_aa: CASSSRTGWNTEAFF; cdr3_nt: TGTGCCAGCTCATCGAGGACAGGGTGGAACACTGAAGCTTTCTTT
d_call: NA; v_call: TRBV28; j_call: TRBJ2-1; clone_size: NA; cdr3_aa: CASSLAGTAYNEQFF; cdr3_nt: TGTGCCAGCAGTTTGGCGGGGACTGCATACAATGAGCAGTTCTTC
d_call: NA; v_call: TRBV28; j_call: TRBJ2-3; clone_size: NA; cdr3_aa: CASSFGGTDTQYF; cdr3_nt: TGTGCCAGCAGTTTTGGGGGCACAGATACGCAGTATTTT
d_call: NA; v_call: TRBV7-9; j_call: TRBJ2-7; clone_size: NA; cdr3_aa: CASSLEGHLSYEQYF; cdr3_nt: TGTGCCAGCAGCTTAGAGGGACACTTATCCTACGAGCAGTACTTC
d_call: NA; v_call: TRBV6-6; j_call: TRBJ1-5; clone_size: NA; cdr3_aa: CASSLTGTGNQPQHF; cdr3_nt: TGTGCCAGCAGCTTAACCGGGACGGGCAATCAGCCCCAGCATTTT
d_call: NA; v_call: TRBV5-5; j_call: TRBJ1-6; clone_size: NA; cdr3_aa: CASSLATGPESPLHF; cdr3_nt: TGTGCCAGCAGCTTGGCAACGGGCCCGGAATCACCCCTCCACTTT
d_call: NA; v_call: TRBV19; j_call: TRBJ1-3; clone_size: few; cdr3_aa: CASSMSTGRYPTIYF; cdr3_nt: TGTGCCAGTAGTATGTCCACAGGGAGATATCCCACCATATATTTT
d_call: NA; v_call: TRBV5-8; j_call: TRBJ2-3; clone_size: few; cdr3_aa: CASSARGLAGLTDTQYF; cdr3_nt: TGTGCCAGCAGCGCCAGGGGGCTAGCGGGGCTCACAGATACGCAGTATTTT
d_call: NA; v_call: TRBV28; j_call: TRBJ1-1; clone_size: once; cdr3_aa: CASSLERGRWTEAFF; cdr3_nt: TGTGCCAGCAGTTTAGAGCGGGGGAGGTGGACTGAAGCTTTCTTT
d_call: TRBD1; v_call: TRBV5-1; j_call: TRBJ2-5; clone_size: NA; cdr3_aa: CASSLGATGLETQYF; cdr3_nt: TGCGCCAGCAGCTTGGGAGCGACAGGGTTGGAGACCCAGTACTTC
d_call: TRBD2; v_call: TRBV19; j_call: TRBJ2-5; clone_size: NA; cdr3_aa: CASRTSGSQKTQYF; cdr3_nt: TGTGCCAGTAGGACTAGCGGGAGCCAGAAGACCCAGTACTTC
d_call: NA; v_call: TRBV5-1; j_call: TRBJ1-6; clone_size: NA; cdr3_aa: CASSLAGEGNSPLHF; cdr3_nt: TGCGCCAGCAGCTTGGCCGGTGAGGGTAATTCACCCCTCCACTTT
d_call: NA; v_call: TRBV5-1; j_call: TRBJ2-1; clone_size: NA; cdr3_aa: CASSTRDLTEQFF; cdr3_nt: TGCGCCAGCAGCACCCGGGACCTAACGGAGCAGTTCTTC
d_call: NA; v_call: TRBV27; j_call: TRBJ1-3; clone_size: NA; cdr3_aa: CASSFNLRAGNTIYF; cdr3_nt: TGTGCCAGCAGTTTTAACCTGAGAGCTGGAAACACCATATATTTT
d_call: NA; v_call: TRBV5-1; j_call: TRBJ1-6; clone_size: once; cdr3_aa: CASSLGQTWDSPLHF; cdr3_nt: TGCGCCAGCAGCTTGGGACAAACTTGGGATTCACCCCTCCACTTT
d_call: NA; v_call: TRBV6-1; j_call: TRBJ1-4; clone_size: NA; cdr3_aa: CASMPGAANEKLFF; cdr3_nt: TGTGCCAGCATGCCAGGGGCAGCTAATGAAAAACTGTTTTTT
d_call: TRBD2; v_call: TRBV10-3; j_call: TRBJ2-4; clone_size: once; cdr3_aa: CAISEGSGGENIQYF; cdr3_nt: TGTGCCATCAGTGAGGGTAGCGGGGGGGAAAACATTCAGTACTTC
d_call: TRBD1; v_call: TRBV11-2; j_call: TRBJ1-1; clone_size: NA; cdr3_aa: CASSSFGTGGADTEAFF; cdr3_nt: TGTGCCAGCAGCTCGTTTGGGACAGGGGGCGCGGACACTGAAGCTTTCTTT